The clone carrying this TCR beta chain was observed a few times. Its antigen is unidentified. The data stem from a study of identical twins. Study-wide results and caveats: Carriage of fewer insertions was seen in abundant cord blood beta clonotypes, whereas memory repertoires showed none.

TCRdb reanalysed the 5' RACE reads using MiXCR and keeps one entry per CDR3 protein. Here the sample spans about 530,000 distinct CDR3 sequences, about 16% being singletons. Deletions cut 5 bases from V and 0 bases from J, with 15 bases between. Germline CDR1 SGHAT, CDR2 FQNNGV. This CDR3 has 16 amino acids. The sample was also reused in another study, on yellow fever vaccine responses in identical twins. That work contributes: Twins reportedly mounted vaccine T cell responses that seemed partly convergent, partly personalized.

Material for sequencing was CD4+ T cells sorted from blood. This clonotype originated in a woman under 30 in good health. The chain employs TRBV11-2 and TRBJ2-3; D is undetermined. The CDR3 DNA follows: TGTGCCAGCAGCGGGCCCAGGCAGGTCAGCACAGATACGCAGTATTTT. Its protein is CASSGPRQVSTDTQYF.